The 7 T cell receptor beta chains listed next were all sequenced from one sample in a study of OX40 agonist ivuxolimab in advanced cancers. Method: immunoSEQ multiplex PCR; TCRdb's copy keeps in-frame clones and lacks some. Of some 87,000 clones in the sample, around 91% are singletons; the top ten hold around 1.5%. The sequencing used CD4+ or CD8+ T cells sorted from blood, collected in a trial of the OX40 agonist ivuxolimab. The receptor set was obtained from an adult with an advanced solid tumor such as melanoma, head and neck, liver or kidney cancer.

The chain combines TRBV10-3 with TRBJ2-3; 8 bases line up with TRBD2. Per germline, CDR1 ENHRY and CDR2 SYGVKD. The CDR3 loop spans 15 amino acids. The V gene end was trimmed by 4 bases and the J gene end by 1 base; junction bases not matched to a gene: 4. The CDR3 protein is CAISAGREGTDTQYF. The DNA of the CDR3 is TGTGCCATCAGTGCGGGGCGGGAGGGCACAGATACGCAGTATTTT.

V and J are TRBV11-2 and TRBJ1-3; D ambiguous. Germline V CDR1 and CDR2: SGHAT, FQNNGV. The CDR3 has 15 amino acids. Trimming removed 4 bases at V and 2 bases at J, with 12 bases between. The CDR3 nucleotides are TGTGCCAGCAGCTCTCGGCCGGTACCTGGAAACACCATATATTTT. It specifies CASSSRPVPGNTIYF.

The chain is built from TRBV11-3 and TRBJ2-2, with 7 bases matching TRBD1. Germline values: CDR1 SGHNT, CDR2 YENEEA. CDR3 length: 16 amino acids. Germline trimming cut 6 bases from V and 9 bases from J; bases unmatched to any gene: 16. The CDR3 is CASSSEPGRGHRELFF. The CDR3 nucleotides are TGTGCCAGCAGTTCCGAACCAGGAAGGGGGCATCGGGAGCTGTTTTTT. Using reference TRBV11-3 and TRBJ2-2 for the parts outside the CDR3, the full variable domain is EAGVVQSPRYKIIEKKQPVAFWCNPISGHNTLYWYLQNLGQGPELLIRYENEEAVDDSQLPKDRFSAERLKGVDSTLKIQPAELGDSAVYLCASSSEPGRGHRELFFGEGSRLTVL.

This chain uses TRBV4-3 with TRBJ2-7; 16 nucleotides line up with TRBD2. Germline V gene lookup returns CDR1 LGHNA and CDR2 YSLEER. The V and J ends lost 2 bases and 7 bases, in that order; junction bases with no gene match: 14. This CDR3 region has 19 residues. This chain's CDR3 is CASSQQKVGLAGGPDEQYF. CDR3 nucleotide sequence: TGCGCCAGCAGCCAACAGAAAGTGGGACTAGCGGGAGGGCCGGATGAGCAGTACTTC.

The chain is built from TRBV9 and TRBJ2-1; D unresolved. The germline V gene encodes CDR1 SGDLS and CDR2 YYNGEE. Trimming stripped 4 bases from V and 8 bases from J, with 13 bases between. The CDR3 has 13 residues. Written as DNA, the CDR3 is TGTGCCAGCAGCTCGAATTTGGCGGATGAGCAGTTCTTC. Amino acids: CASSSNLADEQFF.

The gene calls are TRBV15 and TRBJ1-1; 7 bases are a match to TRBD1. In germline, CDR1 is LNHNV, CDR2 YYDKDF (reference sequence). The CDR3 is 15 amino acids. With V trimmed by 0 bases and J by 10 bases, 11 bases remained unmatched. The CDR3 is CATSREGPPRGTAFF. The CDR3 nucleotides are TGTGCCACCAGCAGAGAGGGCCCCCCCAGGGGGACAGCTTTCTTT.

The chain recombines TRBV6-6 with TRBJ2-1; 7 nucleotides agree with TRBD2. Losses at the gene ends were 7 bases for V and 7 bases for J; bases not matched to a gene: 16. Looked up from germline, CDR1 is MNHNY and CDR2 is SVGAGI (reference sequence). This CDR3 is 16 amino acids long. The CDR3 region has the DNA TGTGCCAGCACCATATCATCAGCGGGGTCTCGGAATGAGCAGTTCTTC. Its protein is CASTISSAGSRNEQFF.